Listed below are T cell receptor beta chains from one sample, sequenced in a study of post-analysis software for immune sequencing data. TCRdb reprocessed the PCR reads via MiXCR and lists one record per CDR3 protein. The sample includes hundreds of thousands of distinct CDR3 sequences, approximately 53% of them seen just once. The specimen sequenced was blood. Receptor source: a girl aged 5-17 years with multiple sclerosis. CDR3s include the opening cysteine and the closing phenylalanine or tryptophan. A D gene is named only where the DNA matches it firmly. Only part of the rows carry a size: once, few, many, or a class if the clone is expanded.

D gene: -
clone size: -
V gene: TRBV20-1
J gene: TRBJ2-7
CDR3 DNA: TGCAGTGCTAGAGTTCTCCACGAGCAGTACTTC
CDR3 protein: CSARVLHEQYF

D gene: -
clone size: few
V gene: TRBV12-3/TRBV12-4
J gene: TRBJ2-6
CDR3 DNA: TGTGCCAGCAGTTTCTCGTCCGGGACCAACGTCCTGACTTTC
CDR3 protein: CASSFSSGTNVLTF

D gene: -
clone size: -
V gene: TRBV7-2
J gene: TRBJ2-3
CDR3 DNA: TGTGCCAGCAGCTTAGGCCCTAAGACAGGGAGGGATACGCAGTATTTT
CDR3 protein: CASSLGPKTGRDTQYF

D gene: TRBD1
clone size: -
V gene: TRBV7-7
J gene: TRBJ2-5
CDR3 DNA: TGTGCCACCCGGGACAGCTATAGAGAGACCCAGTACTTC
CDR3 protein: CATRDSYRETQYF

D gene: TRBD1
clone size: -
V gene: TRBV5-1
J gene: TRBJ1-4
CDR3 DNA: TGCGCCAGCAGCGGACAGGGCCCGGATGAAAAACTGTTTTTT
CDR3 protein: CASSGQGPDEKLFF

D gene: TRBD1
clone size: -
V gene: TRBV5-1
J gene: TRBJ1-1
CDR3 DNA: TGCGCCAGCAACGTGGACAGGGGATATACTGAAGCTTTCTTT
CDR3 protein: CASNVDRGYTEAFF

D gene: TRBD2
clone size: -
V gene: TRBV6-6
J gene: TRBJ2-1
CDR3 DNA: TGTGCCAGCAGTTCCGCCGGACTAGCGGGAGGCAATGAGCAGTTCTTC
CDR3 protein: CASSSAGLAGGNEQFF

D gene: TRBD1
clone size: -
V gene: TRBV20-1
J gene: TRBJ2-7
CDR3 DNA: TGCAGTGCTAGGGTCCCGATGGGACAGGGTTACGAGCAGTACTTC
CDR3 protein: CSARVPMGQGYEQYF

D gene: TRBD2
clone size: -
V gene: TRBV20-1
J gene: TRBJ2-5
CDR3 DNA: TGCAGTGCTAGAGACCCGAGAGGGGGACTAGAGGAGACCCAGTACTTC
CDR3 protein: CSARDPRGGLEETQYF

D gene: -
clone size: -
V gene: TRBV6-6
J gene: TRBJ1-1
CDR3 DNA: TGTGCCAGCAGCTCCCCCGGACGGACTAACACTGAAGCTTTCTTT
CDR3 protein: CASSSPGRTNTEAFF

D gene: -
clone size: -
V gene: TRBV20-1
J gene: TRBJ1-5
CDR3 DNA: TGCAGTGCTGCGCCACTCCTTTGGGGGGAACAGCATTTT
CDR3 protein: CSAAPLLWGEQHF

D gene: -
clone size: -
V gene: TRBV15
J gene: TRBJ2-2
CDR3 DNA: TGTGCCACCAGCAGAGTAGACCGGGAGCGGTTTTTT
CDR3 protein: CATSRVDRERFF

D gene: -
clone size: -
V gene: TRBV14
J gene: TRBJ1-2
CDR3 DNA: TGTGCCAGCAGCCAAGATGTGCCCCGGGGGTATGGCTACACCTTC
CDR3 protein: CASSQDVPRGYGYTF

D gene: -
clone size: -
V gene: TRBV5-1
J gene: TRBJ1-2
CDR3 DNA: TGCGCCAGCAGCTTGGCCGTCAGTCCCAACTATGGCTACACCTTC
CDR3 protein: CASSLAVSPNYGYTF

D gene: TRBD2
clone size: -
V gene: TRBV3-1
J gene: TRBJ2-1
CDR3 DNA: TGTGCCAGCAGCCAAGAGCTGGGAGGGTCCTACAATGAGCAGTTCTTC
CDR3 protein: CASSQELGGSYNEQFF

D gene: -
clone size: few
V gene: TRBV29-1
J gene: TRBJ2-7
CDR3 DNA: TGCAGCGTCTTAGCGACGTACGAGCAGTACTTC
CDR3 protein: CSVLATYEQYF

D gene: TRBD2
clone size: few
V gene: TRBV20-1
J gene: TRBJ2-7
CDR3 DNA: TGCAGTGCCAAACTAGCGGGGTACTACGAGCAGTACTTC
CDR3 protein: CSAKLAGYYEQYF

D gene: TRBD1
clone size: -
V gene: TRBV5-1
J gene: TRBJ1-1
CDR3 DNA: TGCGCCAGCAGCAGACAGACAGGGGGTCCTAACACTGAAGCTTTCTTT
CDR3 protein: CASSRQTGGPNTEAFF

D gene: TRBD1
clone size: -
V gene: TRBV15
J gene: TRBJ1-2
CDR3 DNA: TGTGCCACCAGCAGAGATCCGGACAGGGTCTATCTCTATGGCTACACCTTC
CDR3 protein: CATSRDPDRVYLYGYTF

D gene: TRBD1
clone size: -
V gene: TRBV20-1
J gene: TRBJ2-7
CDR3 DNA: TGCAGTGCTAGAGCAACTATTTCCGGGACAGAGGTTCGCTACGAGCAGTACTTC
CDR3 protein: CSARATISGTEVRYEQYF

D gene: -
clone size: -
V gene: TRBV6-2/TRBV6-3
J gene: TRBJ2-1
CDR3 DNA: TGTGCCAGCAGCGGACAGACGCAGTTCTTC
CDR3 protein: CASSGQTQFF

D gene: TRBD1
clone size: -
V gene: TRBV29-1
J gene: TRBJ1-2
CDR3 DNA: TGCAGCGTCAGGGGGCAGAATGGCTACACCTTC
CDR3 protein: CSVRGQNGYTF

D gene: TRBD2
clone size: few
V gene: TRBV10-3
J gene: TRBJ2-7
CDR3 DNA: TGTGCCATCAGTCCGAGACTAGCTCCCCTCGGGGATGAGCAGTACTTC
CDR3 protein: CAISPRLAPLGDEQYF

D gene: -
clone size: -
V gene: TRBV27
J gene: TRBJ2-3
CDR3 DNA: TGTGCCAGCAGCCACTTTACAGATACGGAGTATTTT
CDR3 protein: CASSHFTDTEYF

D gene: TRBD1
clone size: -
V gene: TRBV30
J gene: TRBJ1-2
CDR3 DNA: TGTGCCTGGACCAAACAGGGGGCGGGAGGCTACACCTTC
CDR3 protein: CAWTKQGAGGYTF

D gene: -
clone size: -
V gene: TRBV5-1
J gene: TRBJ1-4
CDR3 DNA: TGCGCCAGCAGATTGACCAGTGCAACTAATGAAAAACTGTTTTTT
CDR3 protein: CASRLTSATNEKLFF

D gene: -
clone size: -
V gene: TRBV7-9
J gene: TRBJ1-1
CDR3 DNA: TGTGCCAGCAGCAGATTCGGTATGACCGGGAAGAACACTGAAGCTTTCTTT
CDR3 protein: CASSRFGMTGKNTEAFF

D gene: TRBD1
clone size: -
V gene: TRBV9
J gene: TRBJ2-7
CDR3 DNA: TGTGCCAGCAGCGTAGATGGACAGGCAACCTACGAGCAGTACTTC
CDR3 protein: CASSVDGQATYEQYF

D gene: TRBD1
clone size: -
V gene: TRBV7-9
J gene: TRBJ2-3
CDR3 DNA: TGTGCCAGCAGCCCCCGGGCGGGGACAGGAGATACGCAGTATTTT
CDR3 protein: CASSPRAGTGDTQYF